These 22 T cell receptor beta chains came from one sample sequenced in a study of beta chain features in type 1 diabetes. Study-wide findings and caveats: The study found moderately but significantly shorter TCRB CDR3s in all four CD4+ subsets of Type 1 diabetes patients.

These TCRs' antigens remain unknown. Reverse transcription of all isolated RNA meant that expressed TCRB transcripts were sequenced. Only in-frame clones appear in the TCRdb table, and some are missing; sequencing was by immunoSEQ multiplex PCR. The sample records almost 350,000 clones, around 9.3% being singletons. Sequencing was done on a sample of central memory CD4+ T cells from blood. These receptors all come from a man aged 25 to 40 with type 1 diabetes.

This clone was seen repeatedly, ten times or more. The V call is TRBV21-1, the J call TRBJ1-6; the table's D call of TRBD1 was not tested on the DNA. TRBV21-1 is a documented pseudogene. This CDR3 has 16 residues. The CDR3 region is CASPLRGQRNNSPLHF. CDR3 nucleotide sequence: TGTGCCAGCCCGCTCAGGGGACAGAGAAATAATTCACCCCTCCACTTT.

This clone was detected many times. V usage is TRBV30 and J usage is TRBJ2-3; no firm D call. V lost 2 bases, J lost 1 base, and 4 bases lay in between. The CDR3 covers 12 residues. Germline loops: CDR1 GTSNPN, CDR2 SVGIG (reference sequence). The DNA of the CDR3 is TGTGCCTGGAGTTCTCGCACAGATACGCAGTATTTT. Amino acid sequence: CAWSSRTDTQYF.

This clone was counted only a few times. This chain joins TRBV7-2 and TRBJ1-2; 9 bases align to TRBD1. The germline CDR1 and CDR2 sequences are SGHTA and FQGNSA. V dropped 5 bases and J dropped 6; count of bases not matched to a gene: 10. The CDR3 is 15 amino acids. This CDR3 reads CASSPSTGGIDGYTF. CDR3 DNA sequence: TGTGCCAGCAGCCCATCGACAGGGGGGATTGATGGCTACACCTTC.

The table lists this clone with a few counts. Within the sample, other DNA sequences also encode this same CDR3. This chain joins TRBV6-6 and TRBJ2-3; D gene unclear. Per germline, CDR1 MNHNY and CDR2 SVGAGI (reference sequence). The V gene lost 2 bases and the J gene lost 0 bases, with 9 bases spanning the gap. The CDR3 extends over 15 amino acids. Here the CDR3 DNA reads TGTGCCAGCAGTTACAAAGGGTCTAGCACAGATACGCAGTATTTT. Translated, it gives CASSYKGSSTDTQYF.

This rearrangement joins TRBV5-6 to TRBJ1-2, with D unclear. Germline V lookup: CDR1 SGHDT, CDR2 YYEEEE. V was pared by 4 bases and J by 4 bases, with 17 bases between. The CDR3 runs 15 residues. The CDR3, as DNA: TGTGCCAGCAGCAAGAACGGTGCCCGGGTCTATGGCTACACCTTC. Translation: CASSKNGARVYGYTF. Supplemented by reference TRBV5-6 and TRBJ1-2, the full variable domain reads DAGVTQSPTHLIKTRGQQVTLRCSPKSGHDTVSWYQQALGQGPQFIFQYYEEEERQRGNFPDRFSGHQFPNYSSELNVNALLLGDSALYLCASSKNGARVYGYTFGSGTRLTVV.

This clone was detected only a few times. The sample contains more than one DNA sequence encoding this CDR3. The J gene is TRBJ1-1, the V gene TRBV7-2; D uncertain. CDR3 size: 13 residues. V was pared by 6 bases and J by 0 bases, with 8 bases between. Looked up from germline, CDR1 is SGHTA and CDR2 is FQGNSA. CDR3 nucleotide sequence: TGTGCCAGCAGTTTCGGACTGAACACTGAAGCTTTCTTT. It encodes CASSFGLNTEAFF. The full variable domain, in which reference TRBV7-2 and TRBJ1-1 provide the parts outside the CDR3, is GAGVSQSPSNKVTEKGKDVELRCDPISGHTALYWYRQSLGQGLEFLIYFQGNSAPDKSGLPSDRFSAERTGGSVSTLTIQRTQQEDSAVYLCASSFGLNTEAFFGQGTRLTVV.

In this sample, this clone turned up a few times. This sequence joins TRBV7-9 and TRBJ2-7; 8 bases fit TRBD2. The trim removed 4 bases at V and 13 bases at J, leaving 9 bases unmatched. Germline CDR1 SEHNR, CDR2 FQNEAQ (reference sequence). The CDR3 consists of 12 residues. This CDR3 is CASSYRTSILYF. The CDR3, as DNA: TGTGCCAGCAGCTACCGGACTAGCATTCTCTACTTC.

This clone was observed many times. This chain links TRBV10-3 with TRBJ2-3, with D unclear. Germline V gene lookup returns CDR1 ENHRY and CDR2 SYGVKD. The CDR3 is made up of 10 amino acids. V lost 10 bases to trimming and J lost 1 base, with 3 bases between them. The CDR3: CATGTDTQYF. CDR3 sequence (DNA): TGTGCCACCGGCACAGATACGCAGTATTTT.

This clone has more than one count but fewer than ten. This chain connects TRBV2 to TRBJ1-1; no firm D call. Trimming shortened V by 4 bases and J by 1 base, and 10 bases separated the two germline ends. CDR3 length: 14 residues. CDR1 is SNHLY, CDR2 FYNNEI, per germline. CDR3 DNA: TGTGCCAGCAGTGTTCAGGTGGGGAACACTGAAGCTTTCTTT. Encoded protein: CASSVQVGNTEAFF.

This clone was found a few times. The sample has other DNA sequences that encode this CDR3 too. The rearrangement joins TRBV30 to TRBJ2-7; 8 bases line up with TRBD1. The V segment lost 1 base and the J segment 1 base; nucleotides outside the gene matches: 0. From germline, CDR1 is GTSNPN and CDR2 SVGIG (reference sequence). This CDR3 spans 13 amino acids. CDR3 amino acids: CAWSGTGSYEQYF. The CDR3 DNA sequence: TGTGCCTGGAGTGGGACAGGGTCCTACGAGCAGTACTTC. Full variable domain (remainder filled in from reference TRBV30 and TRBJ2-7): SQTIHQWPATLVQPVGSPLSLECTVEGTSNPNLYWYRQAAGRGLQLLFYSVGIGQISSEVPQNLSASRPQDRQFILSSKKLLLSDSGFYLCAWSGTGSYEQYFGPGTRLTVT.

This clone was counted only a few times. V and J are TRBV7-2 and TRBJ2-5; D unclear. Germline values: CDR1 SGHTA, CDR2 FQGNSA. This CDR3 has 13 residues. Between the trimmed V and J ends, which lost 1 base and 5 bases, there was a span of 8 bases. The CDR3 DNA follows: TGTGCCAGCAGCTTAGTACGTAGGGAGACCCAGTACTTC. This gives the protein CASSLVRRETQYF. The full variable domain, completed using reference TRBV7-2 and TRBJ2-5, is GAGVSQSPSNKVTEKGKDVELRCDPISGHTALYWYRQSLGQGLEFLIYFQGNSAPDKSGLPSDRFSAERTGGSVSTLTIQRTQQEDSAVYLCASSLVRRETQYFGPGTRLLVL.

The genes are TRBV7-9 and TRBJ2-3; weak D call: TRBD2 (6 bases). V was shortened by 5 bases and J by 2 bases, with 17 bases between the two germline ends. Germline CDR1 reads SEHNR; CDR2 reads FQNEAQ (reference sequence). The CDR3 sequence is 16 residues long. CDR3 nucleotides: TGTGCCAGCAGCACGGGAGTGCTGGCCTACACAGATACGCAGTATTTT. Protein product: CASSTGVLAYTDTQYF.

V usage is TRBV28 and J usage is TRBJ2-3; D is ambiguous. The CDR3 spans 12 residues. Trimming took off 5 bases at V and 9 bases at J, with 12 bases between the two ends. CDR1 is MDHEN, CDR2 SYDVKM, per germline. CDR3 bases: TGTGCCAGCAGTCGTCTCCAAGGGACGCAGTATTTT. It codes for CASSRLQGTQYF.

This clone showed up many times. This chain links TRBV7-9 with TRBJ2-3; D is undetermined. The CDR3 spans 14 residues. V dropped 5 bases and J dropped 0 bases, with 9 bases sitting between them. Germline V gene lookup returns CDR1 SEHNR and CDR2 FQNEAQ (reference sequence). For the CDR3, the DNA is TGTGCCAGCAGCAGTCAGCAAAGCACAGATACGCAGTATTTT. Amino acid sequence: CASSSQQSTDTQYF.

As DNA, the CDR3 is TGTGCCAGCAGCCCACAGGGGACGGCCAACGTCCTGACTTTC. Translation gives CASSPQGTANVLTF. The genes are TRBV7-2 and TRBJ2-6; 7 nucleotides match TRBD1. The CDR3 length is 14 residues. With V trimmed by 5 bases and J by 6 bases, 4 bases remained unmatched. The V gene's germline CDR1 is SGHTA and CDR2 FQGNSA.

The rearrangement uses TRBV18 and TRBJ1-1, with a possible D match to TRBD1 (6 bases). The CDR3 runs 13 residues. V shed 8 bases and J shed 6 bases, with 16 bases lying between them. Germline-derived CDR1 and CDR2 are KGHSH and LQKENI. The DNA for the CDR3 is TGTGCCAGCACTTTGGCAGGGGAGGCTGAAGCTTTCTTT. This codes for CASTLAGEAEAFF.

This clone was detected only a few times. The gene calls are TRBV14 and TRBJ1-6; TRBD1 matches at 8 bases. CDR1 and CDR2 from the germline V gene are SGHDN and FVKESK. The CDR3 totals 13 residues. Trimming took 5 bases from V and 10 from J; bases not matched to a gene: 4. Here the CDR3 DNA reads TGTGCCAGCAGCGCAACAGGGGGGTCACCCCTCCACTTT. This encodes CASSATGGSPLHF.

This clone appeared a few times. The chain uses TRBV7-8 and TRBJ1-3; the D is unclear. The V and J ends lost 6 bases and 4 bases respectively, with 7 bases between them. Germline CDR1 reads SGHVS; CDR2 reads FQNEAQ. The CDR3 contains 12 residues. The CDR3 protein is CASRGIGNTIYF. DNA of the CDR3: TGTGCCAGCAGGGGGATCGGAAACACCATATATTTT.

The chain links TRBV7-6 to TRBJ2-3, with D hard to call. The CDR3 spans 16 residues. The V gene lost 4 bases and the J gene lost 0 bases, with 14 bases spanning the gap. Germline CDR1 reads SGHVS; CDR2 reads FNYEAQ. The CDR3: CASSYEVGSSTDTQYF. The CDR3 DNA follows: TGTGCCAGCAGCTACGAGGTCGGGTCCAGCACAGATACGCAGTATTTT.

This clone was seen a handful of times. The chain combines TRBV28 with TRBJ2-1, with D tentatively TRBD1 (6 bases). CDR1 MDHEN and CDR2 SYDVKM come from the germline V gene. V lost 8 bases to trimming and J lost 0 bases, with 11 bases between them. The CDR3 is 14 residues long. The CDR3, as DNA: TGTGCCAGCCTAGGGGGTAGCTCCTACAATGAGCAGTTCTTC. Residues: CASLGGSSYNEQFF. Full variable domain (outside the CDR3, taken from reference TRBV28 and TRBJ2-1): DVKVTQSSRYLVKRTGEKVFLECVQDMDHENMFWYRQDPGLGLRLIYFSYDVKMKEKGDIPEGYSVSREKKERFSLILESASTNQTSMYLCASLGGSSYNEQFFGPGTRLTVL.

V is TRBV7-9 and J is TRBJ2-2, with 8 bases fitting TRBD2. Germline V gene lookup returns CDR1 SEHNR and CDR2 FQNEAQ (reference sequence). The length of the CDR3 is 15 residues. After removal of 11 bases from V and 2 bases from J, the junction contained 10 bases not matched to a gene. CDR3 sequence reads: CAGLSGGKNTGELFF. The CDR3 nucleotides read TGTGCCGGATTAAGCGGGGGAAAAAACACCGGGGAGCTGTTTTTT. The full variable domain, rest sourced from reference TRBV7-9 and TRBJ2-2, is DTGVSQNPRHKITKRGQNVTFRCDPISEHNRLYWYRQTLGQGPEFLTYFQNEAQLEKSRLLSDRFSAERPKGSFSTLEIQRTEQGDSAMYLCAGLSGGKNTGELFFGEGSRLTVL.

This clone was detected a few times. The rearrangement links TRBV6-6 to TRBJ1-1; no reliable D call. CDR3 length: 12 amino acids. Trimming stripped 6 bases from V and 4 bases from J, with 9 bases between. Germline V gene data show CDR1 as MNHNY and CDR2 as SVGAGI (reference sequence). The CDR3 bases are TGTGCCAGCAGCCCATGGGGCACTGAAGCTTTCTTT. Translating it yields CASSPWGTEAFF.